This T cell receptor beta chain was retrieved from a study of Ad26.COV2.S vaccination and SARS-CoV-2 variants (dated by TCRdb to 2020 to 2023). With regard to the full study: Donors in the vaccine arm were drawn from COV1001, a multicentre, randomized, double-blind, placebo-controlled phase I-IIa trial testing Ad26.COV2.S in healthy adults. Ad26.COV2.S was administered intramuscularly at 5 x 10^10 or 1 x 10^11 viral particles, either as a single shot or as two shots given 56 days apart. TCRbeta repertoire sequencing was used to assess the specificity and breadth of SARS-CoV-2-reactive T cell receptors after Ad26.COV2.S vaccination. A total of around 32 samples were included in the TCR-sequenced set, comprising roughly 19 Ad26.COV2.S vaccine recipients, 5 placebo recipients and 8 SARS-CoV-2 convalescent individuals. Trial participants were randomized into five groups of five, in which low-dose or high-dose Ad26.COV2.S was given once or twice, or placebo was given on both occasions. Throughout the experiments and outcome assessment, investigators stayed blinded to trial group allocation. Study-wide conclusions, independent of this receptor: Compared with placebo recipients, Ad26.COV2.S recipients showed higher spike-specific TCR breadth (P = 0.0014). After vaccination, substantial breadth of spike-specific CD8+ and CD4+ T cell responses was reported. It was noted by the authors that total T cell responses may have been underestimated by the TCR breadth and depth analyses. Comparable non-spike TCR breadth was observed between vaccine and placebo recipients, consistent with only spike being contained in the vaccine. Comparing responses between vaccine doses or regimens was not something the study was powered to do.

Turning to this clone: Its binding antigen is unknown. No base quality values were provided; no much bigger clone lies one nucleotide off.

The treatment or condition label of this sample denotes: 19 received Ad26.COV2.S at low or high dose, single or two shots; 5 received placebo; per-sample allocation not given. For vaccine and placebo recipients, the sequenced repertoires came from samples collected on day 63 after the first injection. Cohort 1b enrolled 25 adults aged 18-55 years at a single site in Boston, USA, between 29 July and 7 August 2020. Ad26.COV2.S was a replication-incompetent adenovirus type 26 vector expressing a prefusion-stabilized SARS-CoV-2 spike protein from the original Wuhan strain. CDR1 and CDR2 are drawn from the germline V gene: ENHRY, SYGVKD. The junction carries 11 bases between V and J, which are trimmed by 7 bases and 2 bases respectively. Spanning cysteine to phenylalanine, the CDR3 consists of 13 amino acids. Here the CDR3 DNA is all that survives: 39 bases in frame from base 1. TCRbeta CDR3 regions were sequenced with the immunoSEQ Assay. After extraction, genomic DNA underwent amplification by bias-controlled multiplex PCR, followed by high-throughput sequencing. Per the authors' processing: To quantify the absolute abundance of every unique TCRbeta CDR3 region, sequences were collapsed and filtered. T cell fraction was estimated by normalization of TCRbeta template counts to usable DNA, with usable DNA being measured through amplification of reference genes present in all nucleated cells. Repertoire TCRs were annotated as SARS-CoV-2-specific by exact matching of V gene, CDR3 amino acid sequence and J gene to a known reactive TCR set. The reference SARS-CoV-2 TCR set was derived from MIRA and filtered for enrichment in COVID-19-positive ImmuneCODE repertoires, a step that removed public or cross-reactive TCRs. Using the MIRA antigens, annotated TCRs were further analysed by specific ORF or by position within an ORF. Depth was the summed frequency of annotated unique rearrangements, while breadth was defined as annotated unique rearrangements over total unique productive rearrangements. Group comparisons of TCR breadth used two-sided Wilcoxon rank-sum tests. TCRdb's version of the immuneACCESS table is confined to in-frame rearrangements and falls short of the full clone set. An unresolved V gene accounts for under half of the shortfall where checked; the remainder is of unknown origin. The V and J calls and clone size come from that table; D and trimming were worked out from the DNA. Here the sample has 450,000 to 550,000 clones; roughly nine tenths occur a single time. The ten largest clones capture over 2.5% of the sample.

This specimen consisted of peripheral blood, obtained in a trial of Ad26.COV2.S vaccine versus placebo. The rearranged chain carries TRBV10-3 and TRBJ2-5, with the D call perhaps TRBD1 or TRBD2, each one matching 5 bases. The receptor was isolated from a person between 18 and 65 years old who received the Ad26.COV2.S COVID-19 vaccine or a placebo. The CDR3 is CAIKGRNQETQYF. The nucleotide sequence reads as follows: TGTGCCATCAAGGGACGGAATCAAGAGACCCAGTACTTC.